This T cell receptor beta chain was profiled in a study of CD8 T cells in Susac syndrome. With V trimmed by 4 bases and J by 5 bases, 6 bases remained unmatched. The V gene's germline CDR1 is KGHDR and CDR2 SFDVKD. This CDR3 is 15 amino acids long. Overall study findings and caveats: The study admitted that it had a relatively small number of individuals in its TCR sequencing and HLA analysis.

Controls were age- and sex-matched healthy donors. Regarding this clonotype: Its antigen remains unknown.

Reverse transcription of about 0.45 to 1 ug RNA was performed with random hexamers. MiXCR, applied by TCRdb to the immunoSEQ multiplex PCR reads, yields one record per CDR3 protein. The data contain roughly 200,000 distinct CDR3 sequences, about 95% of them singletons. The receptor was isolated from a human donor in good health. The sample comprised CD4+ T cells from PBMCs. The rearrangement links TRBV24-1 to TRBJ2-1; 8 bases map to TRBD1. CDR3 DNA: TGTGCCACCAGTGACGGACAGGGCTCAAACAATGAGCAGTTCTTC. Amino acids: CATSDGQGSNNEQFF.